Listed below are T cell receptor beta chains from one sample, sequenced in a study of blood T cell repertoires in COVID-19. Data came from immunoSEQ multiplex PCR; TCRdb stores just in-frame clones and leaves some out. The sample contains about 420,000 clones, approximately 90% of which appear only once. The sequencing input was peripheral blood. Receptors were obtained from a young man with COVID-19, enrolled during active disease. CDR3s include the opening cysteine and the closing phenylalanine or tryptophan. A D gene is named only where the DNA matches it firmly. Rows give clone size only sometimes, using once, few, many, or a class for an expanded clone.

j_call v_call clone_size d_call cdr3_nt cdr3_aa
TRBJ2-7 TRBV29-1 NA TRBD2 TGCAGCGTTATGGTGCTAGCGGGAGGTTCGGACGAGCAGTACTTC CSVMVLAGGSDEQYF
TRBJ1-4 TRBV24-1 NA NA TGTGCCACCAGTGATTCCTCGCGACCCCGGGCGGGGGAAAAACTGTTTTTT CATSDSSRPRAGEKLFF
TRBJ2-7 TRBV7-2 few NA TGTGCCAGCAGCCAAAATCAGGGGCCCTACGAGCAGTACTTC CASSQNQGPYEQYF
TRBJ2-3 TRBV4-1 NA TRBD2 TGCGCCAGCAGCCCCTCCCTGGGACTAGCGGGGACGTCTAGCACAGATACGCAGTATTTT CASSPSLGLAGTSSTDTQYF
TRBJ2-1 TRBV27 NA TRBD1 TGTGCCAGCAGTTTATCTTTGTGGGGGGCGGGGACAGGGGTCCATGAGCAGTTCTTC CASSLSLWGAGTGVHEQFF
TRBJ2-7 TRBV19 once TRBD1 TGTGCCAGTAGTTTGAGACAGGGGTCGGACGAGCAGTACTTC CASSLRQGSDEQYF
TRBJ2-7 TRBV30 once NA TGTGCCTGGCGGCTAGCGGGGACAGGCGAGCAGTACTTC CAWRLAGTGEQYF
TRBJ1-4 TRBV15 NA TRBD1 TGTGCCACCAGCAGAGGGGCCACAGGGGATAATGAAAAACTGTTTTTT CATSRGATGDNEKLFF
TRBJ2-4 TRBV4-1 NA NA TGCGCCAGCAGCCAGGGGAAGGCTCGGGGGAAAAACATTCAGTACTTC CASSQGKARGKNIQYF
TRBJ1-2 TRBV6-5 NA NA TGTGCCAGCAGTTATGGGGCAGACTATGGCTACACCTTC CASSYGADYGYTF
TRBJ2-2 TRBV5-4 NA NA TGTGCCAGCAGCTTGGGGCTCCAATTAAACACCGGGGAGCTGTTTTTT CASSLGLQLNTGELFF
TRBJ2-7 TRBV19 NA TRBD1 TGTGCCAGTAGTGCCAGGGGGTTTCCGTACGAGCAGTACTTC CASSARGFPYEQYF
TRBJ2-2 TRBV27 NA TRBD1 TGTGCCAGCAGCTCCAGATCGCCGGGACAGGTGGACACCGGGGAGCTGTTTTTT CASSSRSPGQVDTGELFF
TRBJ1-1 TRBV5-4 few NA TGTGCCAGCAGCTTTGAACAGACTGAAGCTTTCTTT CASSFEQTEAFF
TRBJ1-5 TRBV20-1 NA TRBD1 TGCAGTGCTAGTCGGACAGGGCGCAATCAGCCCCAGCATTTT CSASRTGRNQPQHF
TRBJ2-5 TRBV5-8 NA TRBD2 TGTGCCGACTCGAGCGGGACGTACCAAGAGACCCAGTACTTC CADSSGTYQETQYF
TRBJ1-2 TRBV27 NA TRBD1 TGTGCCAGCAGTCCGGGACAGGGACTTCCCTATGGCTACACCTTC CASSPGQGLPYGYTF
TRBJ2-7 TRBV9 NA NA TGTGCCAGCAGCTCGAGACTAGGAAACGAGCAGTACTTC CASSSRLGNEQYF
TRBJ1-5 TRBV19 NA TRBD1 TGTGCCAGTAGTATAGACCGGGACAGAAATCAGCCCCAGCATTTT CASSIDRDRNQPQHF
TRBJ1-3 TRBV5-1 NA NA TGCGCCAGCAGCATCCAGGGGACTGGAAACACCATATATTTT CASSIQGTGNTIYF
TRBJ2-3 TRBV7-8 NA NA TGTGCCAGCAGCTTATTGGGGGCTCATTCAAGCACAGATACGCAGTATTTT CASSLLGAHSSTDTQYF
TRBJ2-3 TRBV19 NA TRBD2 TGTGCCAGTGGTGGCGAGGGCGGGGGGGCCGGTACGCAGTATTTT CASGGEGGGAGTQYF
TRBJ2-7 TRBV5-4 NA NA TGTGCCAGCAGTCCGACCGGGACTGGAACCTACGAGCAGTACTTC CASSPTGTGTYEQYF
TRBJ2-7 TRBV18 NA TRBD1 TGTGCCAGCTCCCCCGGGACAGGGGGTTTCGAGCAGTACTTC CASSPGTGGFEQYF
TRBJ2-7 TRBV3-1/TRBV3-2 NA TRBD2 TGTGCCAGCAGCCAAGATTCCGGCGGGACTAGGGTCGACGAGCAGTACTTC CASSQDSGGTRVDEQYF
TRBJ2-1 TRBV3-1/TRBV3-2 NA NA TGTGCCAGCAGCCAAGATGGGTCCAGGGCTCTACTCGGGGGATTCTACAATGAGCAGTTCTTC CASSQDGSRALLGGFYNEQFF
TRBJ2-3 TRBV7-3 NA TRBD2 TGTGCCAGCAGCTTAAGACTAGCGGGACCCACAGATACGCAGTATTTT CASSLRLAGPTDTQYF
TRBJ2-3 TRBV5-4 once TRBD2 TGTGCCAGCAGCTCAGGACTAGCCGCAGATACGCAGTATTTT CASSSGLAADTQYF
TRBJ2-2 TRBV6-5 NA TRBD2 TGTGCCAGCAGTCTCGGCGGGGGGAGGGGCGGGGAGCTGTTTTTT CASSLGGGRGGELFF
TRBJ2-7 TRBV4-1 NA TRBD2 TGCGCCAGCAGCTCTAGGGGCGGGGGGGCCTACGAGCAGTACTTC CASSSRGGGAYEQYF
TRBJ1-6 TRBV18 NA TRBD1 TGTGCCAGCTCACTTAGGGACAGGGAGGAATCACCCCTCCACTTT CASSLRDREESPLHF
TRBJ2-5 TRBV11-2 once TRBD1 TGTGCCAGCAGCTCTCGGGACAGACAAGAGACCCAGTACTTC CASSSRDRQETQYF
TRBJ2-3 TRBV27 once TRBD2 TGTGCCAGCAGTTTACCGGGACTAGCGGGGGGGCCGGGGGATACGCAGTATTTT CASSLPGLAGGPGDTQYF
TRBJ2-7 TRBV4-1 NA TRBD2 TGCGCCAGCAGCCAAGAGGGGACTAGCGGGGCCTACGAGCAGTACTTC CASSQEGTSGAYEQYF
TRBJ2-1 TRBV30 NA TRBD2 TGTGCCTGGAGTGGGGGGAGGGCCCCCAATGAGCAGTTCTTC CAWSGGRAPNEQFF
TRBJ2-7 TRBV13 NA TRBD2 TGTGCCAGCAGCCCGGGACTAGCGGGATCTCCGATGCGGGAGCAGTACTTC CASSPGLAGSPMREQYF
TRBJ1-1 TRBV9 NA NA TGTGCCAGCAGCGAAATGGGGGGTATGAACACTGAAGCTTTCTTT CASSEMGGMNTEAFF
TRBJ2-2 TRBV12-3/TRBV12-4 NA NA TGTGCCAGCAGGACGGGGGGCGGCGGGGAGCTGTTTTTT CASRTGGGGELFF
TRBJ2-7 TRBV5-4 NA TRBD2 TGTGCCAGCAGCCCAGAACCACTAGCGGGAGGTGACGAGCAGTACTTC CASSPEPLAGGDEQYF
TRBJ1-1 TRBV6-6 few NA TGTGCCAGCAGCCACGGGGGGTTCGACACTGAAGCTTTCTTT CASSHGGFDTEAFF